This T cell receptor beta chain is from a study of human T cells and chemical hapten exposure. Worth noting for this clonotype: Its antigen is currently unknown.

TCRdb re-derived calls from the RACE reads in MiXCR, one entry per CDR3 protein. The repertoire holds over 85,000 distinct CDR3 sequences, with 9.3% as singletons. Study outcomes and limitations: DPC sensitization left the count of TCRs above 1 in 1000 unchanged.

Sample time point: patch test 2, 6 weeks after DPC sensitization. Treatment defined: therapeutic diphenylcyclopropenone sensitization with weekly scalp DPC. From germline, CDR1 is SGDLS and CDR2 YYNGEE. V shed 0 bases, J shed 7 bases, and the junction held 10 bases outside the gene matches. The CDR3 consists of 17 residues. The sequence was collected from a middle-aged woman with alopecia areata. Some clones in this sample may be carry-over from other donors' samples. This material consisted of whole blood, taken in connection with sensitization to the hapten diphenylcyclopropenone (DPC). The V gene is TRBV9, the J gene TRBJ2-2; the match to TRBD2 covers 9 bases. Here the CDR3 DNA reads TGTGCCAGCAGCGTAGCCCCTAGCGGGAACGGTGACGGGGAGCTGTTTTTT. Encoded protein: CASSVAPSGNGDGELFF.